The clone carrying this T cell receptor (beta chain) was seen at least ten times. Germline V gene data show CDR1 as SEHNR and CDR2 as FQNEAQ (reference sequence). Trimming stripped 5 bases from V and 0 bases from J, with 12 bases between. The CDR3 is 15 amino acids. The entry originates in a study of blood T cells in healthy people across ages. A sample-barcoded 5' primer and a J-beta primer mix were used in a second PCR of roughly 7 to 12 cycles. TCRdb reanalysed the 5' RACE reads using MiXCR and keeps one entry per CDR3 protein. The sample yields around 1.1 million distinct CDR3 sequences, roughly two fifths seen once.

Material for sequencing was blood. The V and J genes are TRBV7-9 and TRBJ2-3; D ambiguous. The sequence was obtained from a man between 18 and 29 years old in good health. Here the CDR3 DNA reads TGTGCCAGCAGCCCCCTCGGCGGAAGCACAGATACGCAGTATTTT. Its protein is CASSPLGGSTDTQYF.